Listed here are 2 T cell receptor beta chains from one sample, sequenced in a study of regulatory T cells in long-lasting Graves disease. Investigators prepared the TCR beta libraries by applying iRepertoire HTBI primers and Arm-PCR of CDR3 regions. TCRdb reanalysed the multiplex PCR reads using MiXCR and keeps one entry per CDR3 protein. The sample includes fewer than 450,000 distinct CDR3 sequences, less than 25% of them seen just once. Documented time point: persistent/refractory GD, antithyroid drugs over 5 years with positive TRAb. Scientists built the TCR library using RNA that was extracted from PBMCs. The sample was peripheral blood mononuclear cells (PBMCs), taken when the disease was refractory, from a patient treated with antithyroid drugs. These receptors all stem from a female donor with Graves disease.

The chain links TRBV20-1 to TRBJ2-7; tentative D call: TRBD2 (6 bases). Germline-derived CDR1 and CDR2 are DFQATT and SNEGSKA (reference sequence). This CDR3 has 12 residues. V lost 6 bases to trimming and J lost 6 bases, with 15 bases between them. The CDR3 sequence: CSAVRPGVEQYF. CDR3 bases: TGCAGTGCCGTTCGGCCGGGGGTCGAGCAGTACTTC.

This clonotype was detected only a few times. In nucleotides, the CDR3 is TGTGCCAGCAGTTTTAAGTCAGGGAAGAACACTGAAGCTTTCTTT. Translated, it gives CASSFKSGKNTEAFF. This chain uses TRBV28 with TRBJ1-1, with D perhaps matching TRBD1 (5 bases). The CDR3 contains 15 residues. Germline CDR1 and CDR2: MDHEN and SYDVKM. Trimming took 3 bases from V and 1 from J, leaving 12 bases between them.